This TCR beta chain was obtained from a study of blood T cell repertoires in COVID-19. V was clipped by 0 bases and J by 0 bases; unmatched bases: 1. The CDR3 consists of 16 residues. Germline V lookup: CDR1 ENHRY, CDR2 SYGVKD. TCRdb's table, derived via immunoSEQ multiplex PCR, lists solely in-frame clones and lacks some. The table records 170,000 or so clones, about 88% of them present only once. This TCR derives from a man between 60 and 75 years old with COVID-19, enrolled during active disease. This rearrangement joins TRBV10-3 to TRBJ2-3; TRBD2 matches 9 bases. The sequenced material came from peripheral blood. As DNA, the CDR3 is TGTGCCATCAGTGAGTCCAGCGGGGGGAGCACAGATACGCAGTATTTT. Protein: CAISESSGGSTDTQYF.